These 23 T cell receptor beta chains originate from one sample sequenced in a study of OX40 agonist ivuxolimab in advanced cancers. Sequencing was performed with immunoSEQ multiplex PCR; in TCRdb, only in-frame clones are kept and a portion is missing. The sample has 70,000 to 80,000 clones, 81% seen once. The sequenced sample was CD4+ or CD8+ T cells sorted from blood, obtained in a trial of the OX40 agonist ivuxolimab. These receptors were collected from an adult with an advanced solid tumor such as melanoma, head and neck, liver or kidney cancer.

Comment on this clone: The sample has other DNA sequences that encode this CDR3 too. In DNA form, the CDR3 reads TGCGCCAGCAGCTGGGGACAGGGAACCGGGGAGCTGTTTTTT. Translated: CASSWGQGTGELFF. J is TRBJ2-2 and V is TRBV5-1, with 9 nucleotides matching TRBD1. The CDR3 is made up of 14 amino acids. Germline V gene sequence: CDR1 SGHRS, CDR2 YFSETQ. Trimming took 3 bases from V and 5 from J; bases not matched to a gene: 2.

For this clone: Germline and junction disagree at one end, which may indicate a read error. The rearrangement joins TRBV19 to TRBJ1-2, with D tentatively TRBD1 (5 bases). The CDR3 is 14 residues long. Germline-derived CDR1 and CDR2 are LNHDA and SQIVND (reference sequence). The CDR3 loop reads CASRIGADLGGYTF. CDR3 DNA: TGTGCCAGTAGGATAGGGGCAGATTTGGGTGGCTACACCTTC.

V is TRBV7-2 and J is TRBJ1-2; D ambiguous. This CDR3 has 12 amino acids. Germline CDR1 and CDR2: SGHTA and FQGNSA. V gave up 4 bases and J gave up 3 bases, with 6 bases separating them. The CDR3 nucleotides are TGTGCCAGCAGCTCTACCCACTATGGCTACACCTTC. Translated: CASSSTHYGYTF.

This chain joins TRBV5-4 and TRBJ1-2, with no clear D. V lost 0 bases and J lost 8, with 11 bases in between. The CDR3 consists of 13 residues. Germline V gene data show CDR1 as SGHNT and CDR2 as YYREEE (reference sequence). Here the CDR3 reads CASSLVSVPGYTF. CDR3 in DNA: TGTGCCAGCAGCTTGGTATCTGTTCCCGGCTACACCTTC.

V is TRBV19 and J is TRBJ2-5; 8 nucleotides line up with TRBD2. Losses at the gene ends were 5 bases for V and 7 bases for J; bases not matched to a gene: 12. There are 15 residues in the CDR3. From germline, CDR1 is LNHDA and CDR2 SQIVND (reference sequence). The CDR3 DNA reads as TGTGCCAGTAGTGAGTCGCGGGGGGCCCGTGGGACCCAGTACTTC. As protein: CASSESRGARGTQYF.

This clone is a singleton in its sample. V is TRBV20-1 and J is TRBJ1-2; 7 nucleotides line up with TRBD1. The length of the CDR3 is 11 residues. With V trimmed by 6 bases and J by 6 bases, 4 bases remained unmatched. Germline CDR1 and CDR2: DFQATT and SNEGSKA (reference sequence). The CDR3 here is CSARGFHGYTF. CDR3 DNA sequence: TGCAGTGCCAGGGGGTTTCATGGCTACACCTTC.

The CDR3: CASSSRCNSPQRGAYEQYF. For the CDR3, the DNA is TGTGCCAGCAGTTCACGGTGCAACAGTCCACAAAGGGGTGCCTACGAGCAGTACTTC. The V call is TRBV6-9, the J call TRBJ2-7, with D possibly being TRBD1 (5 bases). CDR1 MNHGY and CDR2 SVAAGI come from the germline V gene. The CDR3 has 19 amino acids. The V end was cut by 4 bases, the J end by 2 bases, with 27 bases between.

V gene TRBV6-4 combines with J gene TRBJ1-5; the D gene is possibly TRBD1 (5 bases). Per germline, CDR1 MRHNA and CDR2 SNTAGT. The CDR3 is made up of 15 amino acids. Trimming removed 6 bases from V and 0 bases from J, with 12 bases in between. In DNA form, the CDR3 reads TGTGCCAGCAGACAGGTCCGAAATAGCAATCAGCCCCAGCATTTT. Amino acids: CASRQVRNSNQPQHF.

This clone occurred a few times. In nucleotides, the CDR3 is TGTGCCAGCAGCCGGACAGGGACTCATGGCTACACCTTC. Translation: CASSRTGTHGYTF. The chain uses TRBV5-6 and TRBJ1-2, with 8 bases aligning to TRBD1. With V trimmed by 4 bases and J by 6 bases, 5 bases remained unmatched. The V gene's germline CDR1 is SGHDT and CDR2 YYEEEE. The CDR3 runs to 13 residues.

This chain uses TRBV5-5 with TRBJ1-2; tentatively, D is TRBD1 (5 bases). Trimming took off 0 bases at V and 5 bases at J, with 8 bases between the two ends. This CDR3 is built from 13 residues. Germline V CDR1 and CDR2: SGHKS, YYEKEE (reference sequence). CDR3 in amino acids: CASSLGQLYGYTF. Written as DNA, the CDR3 is TGTGCCAGCAGCTTGGGACAGCTTTATGGCTACACCTTC.

The rearrangement uses TRBV7-2 and TRBJ2-7; TRBD2 might be the D (6 bases). From germline, CDR1 is SGHTA and CDR2 FQGNSA. V was shortened by 4 bases and J by 6 bases, with 16 bases between the two germline ends. The CDR3 is made up of 14 amino acids. The CDR3: CASSWRASSIEQYF. The CDR3 DNA reads as TGTGCCAGCAGCTGGAGGGCTTCTTCGATCGAGCAGTACTTC.

The CDR3 sequence: CASSGTSGKASNEQFF. The CDR3 coding sequence is TGTGCCAGCAGTGGTACTAGCGGGAAAGCTAGCAATGAGCAGTTCTTC. The V call is TRBV25-1, the J call TRBJ2-1, with TRBD2 matching over 10 bases. Losses at the gene ends were 4 bases for V and 6 bases for J; bases not matched to a gene: 9. Germline V CDR1 and CDR2: MGHDK, SYGVNS. The CDR3 runs 16 residues. Full variable domain (rest looked up from reference TRBV25-1 and TRBJ2-1): EADIYQTPRYLVIGTGKKITLECSQTMGHDKMYWYQQDPGMELHLIHYSYGVNSTEKGDLSSESTVSRIRTEHFPLTLESARPSHTSQYLCASSGTSGKASNEQFFGPGTRLTVL.

This clone occurred once. The CDR3 protein is CASTQPSGNTGELFF. The CDR3 DNA follows: TGTGCCAGCACCCAGCCTAGCGGGAACACCGGGGAGCTGTTTTTT. V is TRBV7-2 and J is TRBJ2-2; TRBD2 aligns across 7 bases. This CDR3 spans 15 amino acids. Looked up from germline, CDR1 is SGHTA and CDR2 is FQGNSA. With V trimmed by 7 bases and J by 1 base, 6 bases remained unmatched. Together with reference TRBV7-2 and TRBJ2-2, the CDR3 gives the full variable domain: GAGVSQSPSNKVTEKGKDVELRCDPISGHTALYWYRQSLGQGLEFLIYFQGNSAPDKSGLPSDRFSAERTGGSVSTLTIQRTQQEDSAVYLCASTQPSGNTGELFFGEGSRLTVL.

The V gene is TRBV6-1, the J gene TRBJ2-4; D ambiguous. V was pared by 3 bases and J by 0 bases, with 21 bases between. The CDR3 contains 19 residues. Looked up from germline, CDR1 is MNHNS and CDR2 is SASEGT. The CDR3 here is CASSDRTDLYKIAKNIQYF. The CDR3 nucleotides are TGTGCCAGCAGTGACCGGACCGATCTCTATAAGATAGCCAAAAACATTCAGTACTTC.

The rearrangement links TRBV27 to TRBJ1-4, with 10 bases fitting TRBD1. The CDR3 loop spans 17 amino acids. Trimming cost V 6 bases and J 7 bases; bases outside gene matches: 14. Per the germline V gene, CDR1 is MNHEY and CDR2 is SMNVEV (reference sequence). The CDR3 loop reads CASRKPGQGKPGEKLFF. For the CDR3, the DNA is TGTGCCAGCAGGAAGCCGGGACAGGGGAAACCGGGTGAAAAACTGTTTTTT. Based on the CDR3 plus reference TRBV27 and TRBJ1-4, the full variable domain is EAQVTQNPRYLITVTGKKLTVTCSQNMNHEYMSWYRQDPGLGLRQIYYSMNVEVTDKGDVPEGYKVSRKEKRNFPLILESPSPNQTSLYFCASRKPGQGKPGEKLFFGSGTQLSVL.

The chain carries TRBV6-1 and TRBJ2-5; the match to TRBD2 covers 7 bases. The CDR3 spans 14 residues. The V and J ends lost 5 bases and 5 bases, in that order; junction bases with no gene match: 8. Germline lookup yields CDR1 MNHNS and CDR2 SASEGT. The CDR3 nucleotides are TGTGCCAGCAGTCGGATGTGGGGAGGGGAGACCCAGTACTTC. It specifies CASSRMWGGETQYF.

The rearrangement joins TRBV5-1 to TRBJ2-7, with D tentatively TRBD1 (5 bases). The CDR3 consists of 15 residues. Trimming pared 4 bases from V and 1 base from J, leaving 15 bases between. Germline V gene data show CDR1 as SGHRS and CDR2 as YFSETQ. CDR3 residues: CASSVYPDNSYEQYF. Here the CDR3 DNA reads TGCGCCAGCAGCGTATACCCGGACAATTCCTACGAGCAGTACTTC.

J is TRBJ2-3 and V is TRBV9, with D perhaps TRBD2 (5 bases). CDR3 length: 15 residues. Trimming left V 6 bases short and J 6 bases short, with 20 bases between. Germline V gene lookup returns CDR1 SGDLS and CDR2 YYNGEE. The CDR3 sequence is CASTLWGAGSDTQYF. CDR3 nucleotides: TGTGCCAGCACCCTCTGGGGTGCGGGTTCGGATACGCAGTATTTT.

The chain carries TRBV19 and TRBJ2-6; 11 bases map to TRBD2. CDR1 and CDR2 from the germline V gene are LNHDA and SQIVND (reference sequence). V shed 6 bases, J shed 0 bases, and the junction held 4 bases outside the gene matches. The CDR3 is 17 residues long. The CDR3 reads CASSGTSGGSGANVLTF. The CDR3 DNA is TGTGCCAGTAGCGGAACTAGCGGGGGCTCTGGGGCCAACGTCCTGACTTTC. Full variable domain (rest looked up from reference TRBV19 and TRBJ2-6): DGGITQSPKYLFRKEGQNVTLSCEQNLNHDAMYWYRQDPGQGLRLIYYSQIVNDFQKGDIAEGYSVSREKKESFPLTVTSAQKNPTAFYLCASSGTSGGSGANVLTFGAGSRLTVL.

This clone occurred a few times. The chain is built from TRBV5-6 and TRBJ2-7, with 9 bases fitting TRBD2. Per the germline V gene, CDR1 is SGHDT and CDR2 is YYEEEE. The CDR3 covers 15 residues. V lost 3 bases and J lost 4; bases outside the gene matches: 8. In nucleotides, the CDR3 is TGTGCCAGCAGCTCGTTGAGCGGGGGGATGTACGAGCAGTACTTC. As protein: CASSSLSGGMYEQYF.

This chain links TRBV5-1 with TRBJ1-2; 9 bases are a match to TRBD1. The germline V gene has CDR1 SGHRS and CDR2 YFSETQ. The CDR3 length is 15 residues. V gave up 4 bases and J gave up 6 bases; unmatched junction bases: 10. CDR3 nucleotides: TGCGCCAGCAGCCCGGGACAGGGCTGGAGTCATGGCTACACCTTC. This encodes CASSPGQGWSHGYTF.

This clone has a single count. CDR3 coding DNA: TGCGCCAGCAGCCCAGAAATCTCGTACCAAGAGACCCAGTACTTC. Protein: CASSPEISYQETQYF. This chain connects TRBV4-3 to TRBJ2-5; D gene ambiguous. V was pared by 4 bases and J by 0 bases, with 12 bases between. This CDR3 has 15 residues. Germline-derived CDR1 and CDR2 are LGHNA and YSLEER.

The chain links TRBV25-1 to TRBJ2-7; 11 bases map to TRBD2. The V and J ends lost 2 bases and 7 bases, in that order; junction bases with no gene match: 4. This CDR3 is built from 14 residues. From germline, CDR1 is MGHDK and CDR2 SYGVNS. CDR3 nucleotides: TGTGCCAGCAGTGAAACTAGCGGGAGATTAGAGCAGTACTTC. Its translation is CASSETSGRLEQYF.